This T cell receptor (beta chain) originates from a study of T cell changes during pregnancy in multiple sclerosis. Profiled with immunoSEQ multiplex PCR; TCRdb holds only in-frame clones, not every one. The sample holds 45,000 to 55,000 clones, 85% to 95% seen once. The CDR3 has 14 amino acids. CDR1 MGHRA and CDR2 YSYEKL come from the germline V gene. Trimming removed 0 bases from V and 9 bases from J, with 11 bases in between. The specimen was CD4+ T cells from peripheral blood mononuclear cells, collected after pregnancy. The sequence was obtained from a female donor in good health, enrolled as a control in a pregnancy study. The chain links TRBV4-1 to TRBJ2-2; TRBD1 might be the D (5 bases). This CDR3 is CASSQDNQGRELFF. CDR3 DNA sequence: TGCGCCAGCAGCCAAGATAATCAGGGCCGGGAGCTGTTTTTT.